The text below deals with one TCR beta chain. Its antigen is currently unknown. This entry belongs to a study of graft-versus-host responses after intestinal transplantation. In the study overall: Multivisceral, liver-intestinal, or isolated intestinal grafts were transplanted into recipients. Recipients were all induced with anti-thymocyte globulin, then given tacrolimus and steroids for 2 to 3 years.

The CDR3 spans 15 residues. V lost 1 base, J lost 0 bases, and 8 bases lay in between. Germline CDR1 is SGHDT and CDR2 is YYEEEE. Points from the study as a whole: GvH clones occurred in recipient marrow; some first appeared in ileum or blood. Peak circulating GvH clone levels tracked with early post-transplant HvG declines.

Here immunoSEQ multiplex PCR was the method, and the copy in TCRdb shows in-frame clones only, minus some. The sample lists about 71,000 clones; 90% were seen once. This chain links TRBV5-6 with TRBJ2-1, with D possibly TRBD2 on 6 matching bases. The clonotype comes from a human donor who received an intestinal transplant. This material consisted of unstimulated CD8+ T cells sorted from spleen or lymph node cells, taken before intestinal transplant. In DNA, the CDR3 is TGTGCCAGCAGCTTGTTAGCGGCCTCCTACAATGAGCAGTTCTTC. Translating gives CASSLLAASYNEQFF.